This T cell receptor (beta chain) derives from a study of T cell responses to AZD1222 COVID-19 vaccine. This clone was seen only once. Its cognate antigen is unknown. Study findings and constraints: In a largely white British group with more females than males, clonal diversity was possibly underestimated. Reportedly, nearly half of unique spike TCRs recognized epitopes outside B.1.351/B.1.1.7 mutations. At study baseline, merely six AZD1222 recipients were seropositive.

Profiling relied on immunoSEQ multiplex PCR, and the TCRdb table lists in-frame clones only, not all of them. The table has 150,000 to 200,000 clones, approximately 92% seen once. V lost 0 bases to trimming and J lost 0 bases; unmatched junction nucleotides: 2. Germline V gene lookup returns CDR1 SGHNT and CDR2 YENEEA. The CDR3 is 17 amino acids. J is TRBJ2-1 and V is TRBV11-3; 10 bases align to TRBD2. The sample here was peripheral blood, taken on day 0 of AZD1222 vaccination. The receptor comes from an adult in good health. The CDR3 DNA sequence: TGTGCCAGCAGCTTAGAGTCTAGCGGGAGCTCCTACAATGAGCAGTTCTTC. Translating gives CASSLESSGSSYNEQFF.